The clone carrying this T cell receptor beta chain came up many times. The antigen remains undetermined. Patients in the hyperthyroidism group, adults aged 18 to 65, were newly diagnosed, under 2 months' duration. CDR3 regions of TCR beta were amplified from RNA transcripts. A first-round RT-PCR used HTBI primers, followed by a second-round multiplex PCR. TCRdb processed the multiplex PCR reads anew with MiXCR; each CDR3 protein has one entry. The table has around 1.1 million distinct CDR3 sequences, 36% seen once. This CDR3 has 13 amino acids. Trimming pared 5 bases from V and 5 bases from J, leaving 12 bases between. Per the germline V gene, CDR1 is SGHTA and CDR2 is FQGNSA. These data originate in a study of Graves' ophthalmopathy and Graves' hyperthyroidism. Study-level findings and limits: Most clonotypes expanded in thyroid above 0.001 frequency were present in blood too. It was with 70.59% sensitivity and approximately 75% specificity that the model predicted ophthalmopathy progression.

The rearrangement uses TRBV7-2 and TRBJ1-2, with TRBD1 as a possible D gene (6 bases). The sequence was obtained from an adult man with Graves' hyperthyroidism. What was sequenced was peripheral blood or thyroid tissue (not recorded which). This CDR3 reads CASSVGGGYGYTF. The CDR3 DNA sequence: TGTGCCAGCAGCGTTGGAGGGGGTTATGGCTACACCTTC.